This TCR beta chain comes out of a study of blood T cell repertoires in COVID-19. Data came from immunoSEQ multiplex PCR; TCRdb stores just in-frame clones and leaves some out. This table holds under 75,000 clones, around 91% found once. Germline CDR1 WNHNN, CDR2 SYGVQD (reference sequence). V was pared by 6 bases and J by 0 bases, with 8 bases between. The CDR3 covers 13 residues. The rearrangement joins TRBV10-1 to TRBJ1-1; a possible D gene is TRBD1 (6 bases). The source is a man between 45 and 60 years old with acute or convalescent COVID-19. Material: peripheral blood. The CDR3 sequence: CASRRDMNTEAFF. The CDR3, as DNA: TGCGCCAGCAGGAGGGACATGAACACTGAAGCTTTCTTT.